One and the same sample provided the 25 T cell receptor beta chains below, sequenced in a study of control samples from healthy donors and cancer patients. Clones were read by immunoSEQ multiplex PCR, and TCRdb kept only the in-frame ones, dropping some. The sample includes roughly 120,000 clones, 88% of them seen just once. The sample taken for sequencing was blood. The source of these receptors is a man between 40 and 49 years old in good health.

The J gene is TRBJ1-1, the V gene TRBV12-3 or TRBV12-4, with D tentatively TRBD1 (5 bases). The CDR3 sequence is 11 residues long. V was trimmed by 8 bases and J by 4 bases, leaving 8 bases between them. CDR3 nucleotide sequence: TGTGCCAGCTGGGGGAGCACTGAAGCTTTCTTT. The encoded protein is CASWGSTEAFF.

The chain couples TRBV5-1 to TRBJ1-6; D may be TRBD1 (5 bases). Trimming took off 0 bases at V and 10 bases at J, with 11 bases between the two ends. Germline lookup yields CDR1 SGHRS and CDR2 YFSETQ. The length of the CDR3 is 14 residues. CDR3 protein: CASSLGQWDSPLHF. DNA of the CDR3: TGCGCCAGCAGCTTGGGACAGTGGGACTCACCCCTCCACTTT.

The rearrangement joins TRBV28 to TRBJ1-1; D may be TRBD1 (5 bases). Germline-derived CDR1 and CDR2 are MDHEN and SYDVKM. CDR3 length: 15 amino acids. V lost 2 bases and J 7 bases, leaving 17 bases between the germline ends. CDR3 loop: CASSLQTSRGGEAFF. Here the CDR3 DNA reads TGTGCCAGCAGTTTACAAACTTCACGGGGGGGTGAAGCTTTCTTT.

The rearrangement joins TRBV6-5 to TRBJ2-2; 11 positions match TRBD2. The CDR3 spans 15 residues. Germline V gene data show CDR1 as MNHEY and CDR2 as SVGAGI. V shed 10 bases and J 7 bases; nucleotides not matched to a gene: 11. The CDR3 here is CATLIAGGRSGELFF. As DNA, the CDR3 is TGTGCCACCCTGATAGCGGGGGGGCGAAGCGGGGAGCTGTTTTTT.

V usage is TRBV11-3 and J usage is TRBJ2-1; 9 positions match TRBD2. The CDR3 has 15 amino acids. The J segment lost 4 bases and the V segment lost 1 base, leaving 2 bases of the junction unmatched. Germline-derived CDR1 and CDR2 are SGHNT and YENEEA. Here the CDR3 reads CASSLGGGDYNEQFF. The CDR3 DNA reads as TGTGCCAGCAGCTTAGGCGGGGGGGATTACAATGAGCAGTTCTTC. Filled out from reference TRBV11-3 and TRBJ2-1, the complete variable domain reads EAGVVQSPRYKIIEKKQPVAFWCNPISGHNTLYWYLQNLGQGPELLIRYENEEAVDDSQLPKDRFSAERLKGVDSTLKIQPAELGDSAVYLCASSLGGGDYNEQFFGPGTRLTVL.

The rearrangement links TRBV6-1 to TRBJ2-3, with 8 nucleotides matching TRBD2. Germline V gives CDR1 MNHNS, CDR2 SASEGT. The CDR3 is 15 amino acids. The J segment lost 2 bases and the V segment lost 6 bases, leaving 7 bases of the junction unmatched. The CDR3 protein is CASSSHGLATDTQYF. CDR3 DNA: TGTGCCAGCAGCTCCCACGGACTAGCCACAGATACGCAGTATTTT.

The rearrangement links TRBV18 to TRBJ1-2, with 9 bases matching TRBD1. From germline, CDR1 is KGHSH and CDR2 LQKENI. The CDR3 extends over 16 amino acids. Trimming took 2 bases from V and 4 from J; bases not matched to a gene: 8. The CDR3 loop reads CASSPGFRTGAYGYTF. Here the CDR3 DNA reads TGTGCCAGCTCACCAGGTTTTAGGACAGGGGCCTATGGCTACACCTTC.

The V gene is TRBV18, the J gene TRBJ2-5; maybe TRBD1 (5 bases). V lost 2 bases and J 6 bases, leaving 13 bases between the germline ends. Germline V gene lookup returns CDR1 KGHSH and CDR2 LQKENI. CDR3 length: 14 residues. CDR3 DNA: TGTGCCAGCTCACCAAGGCAGGGAACGAAGACCCAGTACTTC. As protein: CASSPRQGTKTQYF.

The rearrangement joins TRBV18 to TRBJ1-3; D perhaps matches TRBD1 (5 bases). Trimming stripped 0 bases from V and 2 bases from J, with 8 bases between. Germline lookup yields CDR1 KGHSH and CDR2 LQKENI. The CDR3 consists of 15 residues. CDR3 loop: CASSPPGEAGNTIYF. The CDR3 nucleotides read TGTGCCAGCTCACCACCGGGGGAAGCTGGAAACACCATATATTTT.

Points on this clone: Other DNA sequences from this sample encode an identical CDR3 as well. The chain employs TRBV28 and TRBJ1-2; no clear D. The CDR3 consists of 11 residues. V lost 5 bases, J lost 5 bases, and 6 bases lay in between. The germline V gene has CDR1 MDHEN and CDR2 SYDVKM. CDR3 sequence (DNA): TGTGCCAGCAGTCATACTTATGGCTACACCTTC. As protein: CASSHTYGYTF.

The V gene is TRBV25-1, the J gene TRBJ1-2; weak D call: TRBD1 (5 bases). With 8 bases removed from V and 6 bases from J, the gap between germline ends came to 13 bases. The V gene's germline CDR1 is MGHDK and CDR2 SYGVNS. The CDR3 spans 12 residues. In nucleotides, the CDR3 is TGTGCCAGCCTGGGCCCAGGGCATGGCTACACCTTC. Translated: CASLGPGHGYTF.

This clone was recorded a few times. The chain links TRBV5-6 to TRBJ2-7; 9 bases are shared with TRBD1. CDR3 size: 14 residues. After removal of 2 bases from V and 3 bases from J, the junction contained 3 bases not matched to a gene. Germline values: CDR1 SGHDT, CDR2 YYEEEE. CDR3 region: CASSFLDRGYEQYF. CDR3 nucleotides: TGTGCCAGCAGCTTCCTGGACAGGGGCTACGAGCAGTACTTC.

The chain couples TRBV6-5 to TRBJ1-5, with 8 bases matching TRBD1. Germline CDR1 is MNHEY and CDR2 is SVGAGI. The ends lost 8 bases at V and 3 bases at J; junction bases unmatched: 3. This CDR3 spans 13 amino acids. The CDR3 reads CASAGGNNQPQHF. CDR3 nucleotides: TGTGCCAGCGCAGGGGGCAACAATCAGCCCCAGCATTTT.

This chain joins TRBV7-9 and TRBJ1-5; D gene uncertain. The CDR3 has 14 amino acids. CDR1 SEHNR and CDR2 FQNEAQ come from the germline V gene (reference sequence). Trimming took 5 bases from V and 1 from J, leaving 9 bases between them. The CDR3 region has the DNA TGTGCCAGCAGCCTTCTCGACAGCAATCAGCCCCAGCATTTT. Amino acids: CASSLLDSNQPQHF.

This chain uses TRBV5-1 with TRBJ2-3; 7 nucleotides match TRBD1. V was clipped by 0 bases and J by 8 bases; unmatched bases: 12. The CDR3 is made up of 16 amino acids. In germline, CDR1 is SGHRS, CDR2 YFSETQ. The CDR3 bases are TGCGCCAGCAGCTTGGAGGGACAGCCTATTCAGGGTACGCAGTATTTT. It is translated as CASSLEGQPIQGTQYF.

The chain is built from TRBV6-5 and TRBJ1-3; D gene ambiguous. The CDR3 is made up of 14 amino acids. Trimming cost V 6 bases and J 0 bases, with 9 bases left between them. CDR1 is MNHEY, CDR2 SVGAGI, per germline. The CDR3 DNA is TGTGCCAGCAGGGCTATAAGCTCTGGAAACACCATATATTTT. Its protein is CASRAISSGNTIYF.

The V gene is TRBV18, the J gene TRBJ2-7, with a weak D call TRBD1 (6 bases). Germline V lookup: CDR1 KGHSH, CDR2 LQKENI. The CDR3 covers 13 residues. Trimming left V 5 bases short and J 4 bases short, with 12 bases between. CDR3 nucleotide sequence: TGTGCCAGCTCAGGCACAGGGAGATACGAGCAGTACTTC. Translated, it gives CASSGTGRYEQYF.

This clone turned up a few times. The chain joins TRBV4-1 to TRBJ2-7; D not resolved. The CDR3 is 15 amino acids. V lost 0 bases and J 3 bases, leaving 12 bases between the germline ends. CDR1 is MGHRA, CDR2 YSYEKL, per germline. CDR3 region: CASSQEFGSYYEQYF. In nucleotides, the CDR3 is TGCGCCAGCAGCCAAGAGTTTGGGTCATACTACGAGCAGTACTTC.

The gene calls are TRBV20-1 and TRBJ1-3; D gene ambiguous. This CDR3 contains 11 residues. Per the germline V gene, CDR1 is DFQATT and CDR2 is SNEGSKA (reference sequence). CDR3 sequence reads: CGGRSGNTIYF. In DNA form, the CDR3 reads TGCGGAGGGAGGTCCGGAAACACCATATATTTT.

On this clone itself: The sample has other DNA sequences that encode this CDR3 too. The rearrangement joins TRBV7-3 to TRBJ2-3; the D gene could be TRBD1 or TRBD2 (5 bases each). From germline, CDR1 is SGHTA and CDR2 FQGTGA. This CDR3 is built from 15 residues. V was cut by 2 bases and J by 0 bases, with 9 bases left in between. The CDR3 protein is CASSLVGGSTDTQYF. For the CDR3, the DNA is TGTGCCAGCAGCTTAGTTGGGGGTAGCACAGATACGCAGTATTTT.

The chain carries TRBV18 and TRBJ1-4; D uncertain. V gave up 4 bases and J gave up 8 bases, with 17 bases separating them. CDR3 size: 15 residues. Germline loops: CDR1 KGHSH, CDR2 LQKENI. CDR3 in amino acids: CASSRTGDGGEKLFF. The CDR3 DNA is TGTGCCAGCTCACGGACCGGGGATGGAGGGGAAAAACTGTTTTTT.

V gene TRBV27 combines with J gene TRBJ1-2, with TRBD1 as a possible D gene (5 bases). This CDR3 has 12 amino acids. Trimming shortened V by 5 bases and J by 8 bases, and 12 bases separated the two germline ends. Germline CDR1 reads MNHEY; CDR2 reads SMNVEV (reference sequence). CDR3 coding DNA: TGTGCCAGCAGTCCTGCAGGGATCGGCTACACCTTC. It encodes CASSPAGIGYTF.

The chain joins TRBV7-9 to TRBJ2-1, with D tentatively TRBD2 (6 bases). The CDR3 covers 16 residues. V lost 4 bases, J lost 10 bases, and 23 bases lay in between. The germline CDR1 and CDR2 sequences are SEHNR and FQNEAQ (reference sequence). The CDR3 DNA is TGTGCCAGCAGCTCAAAAGGAGGGACGGAGGCTTCAGAGCAGTTCTTC. Its protein product is CASSSKGGTEASEQFF.

V is TRBV9 and J is TRBJ2-5; D may match TRBD1 or TRBD2 (6 bases each). The CDR3 runs to 14 residues. V was cut by 0 bases and J by 5 bases, with 11 bases left in between. The germline V gene has CDR1 SGDLS and CDR2 YYNGEE. The CDR3 is CASSVGGGLETQYF. For the CDR3, the DNA is TGTGCCAGCAGCGTAGGTGGGGGGCTGGAGACCCAGTACTTC.

The chain uses TRBV20-1 and TRBJ2-7, with D unresolved. This CDR3 region has 12 residues. Germline CDR1 is DFQATT and CDR2 is SNEGSKA (reference sequence). V was clipped by 3 bases and J by 2 bases, with 8 bases between them. The CDR3 reads CSASPQAYEQYF. The CDR3 bases are TGCAGTGCTAGTCCTCAGGCCTACGAGCAGTACTTC.